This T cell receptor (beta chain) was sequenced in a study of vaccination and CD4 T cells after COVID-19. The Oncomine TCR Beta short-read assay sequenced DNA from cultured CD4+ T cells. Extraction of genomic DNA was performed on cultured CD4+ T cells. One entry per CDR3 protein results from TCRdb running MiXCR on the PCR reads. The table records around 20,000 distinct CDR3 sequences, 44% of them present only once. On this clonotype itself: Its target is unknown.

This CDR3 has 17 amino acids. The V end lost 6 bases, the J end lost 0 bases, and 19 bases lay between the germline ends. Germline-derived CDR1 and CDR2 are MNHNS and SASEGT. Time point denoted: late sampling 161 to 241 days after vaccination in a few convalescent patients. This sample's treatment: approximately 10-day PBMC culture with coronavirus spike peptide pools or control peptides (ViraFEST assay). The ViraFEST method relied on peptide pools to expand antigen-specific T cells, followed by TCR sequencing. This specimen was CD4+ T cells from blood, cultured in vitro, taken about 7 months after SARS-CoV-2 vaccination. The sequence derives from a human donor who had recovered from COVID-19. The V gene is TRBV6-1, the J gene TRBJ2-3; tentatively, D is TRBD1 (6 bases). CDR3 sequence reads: CASRLTGTLLSTDTQYF. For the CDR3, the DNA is TGTGCCAGCAGACTGACCGGGACACTTCTTAGCACAGATACGCAGTATTTT.